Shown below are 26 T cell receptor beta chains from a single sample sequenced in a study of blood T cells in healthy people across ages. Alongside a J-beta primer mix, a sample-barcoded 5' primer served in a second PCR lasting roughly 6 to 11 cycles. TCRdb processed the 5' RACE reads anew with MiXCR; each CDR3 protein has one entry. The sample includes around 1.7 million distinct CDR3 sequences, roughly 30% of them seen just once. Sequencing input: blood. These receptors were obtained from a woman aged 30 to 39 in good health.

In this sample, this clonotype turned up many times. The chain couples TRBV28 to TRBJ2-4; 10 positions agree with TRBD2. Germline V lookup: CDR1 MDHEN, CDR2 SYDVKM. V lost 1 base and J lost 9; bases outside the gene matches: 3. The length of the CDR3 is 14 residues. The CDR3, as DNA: TGTGCCAGCAGTTTATTAGCGGGGGGTGGCATTCAGTACTTC. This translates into CASSLLAGGGIQYF.

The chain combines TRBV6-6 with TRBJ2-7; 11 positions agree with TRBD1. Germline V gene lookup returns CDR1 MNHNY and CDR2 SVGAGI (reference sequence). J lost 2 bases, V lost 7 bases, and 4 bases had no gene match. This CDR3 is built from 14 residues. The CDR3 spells CASNGQGAAYEQYF. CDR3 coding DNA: TGTGCCAGCAACGGACAGGGGGCCGCCTACGAGCAGTACTTC.

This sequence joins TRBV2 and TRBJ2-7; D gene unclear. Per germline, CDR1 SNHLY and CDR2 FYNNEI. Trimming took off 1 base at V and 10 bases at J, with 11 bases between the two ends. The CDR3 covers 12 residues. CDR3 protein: CASSEGGPAQYF. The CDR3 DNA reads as TGTGCCAGCAGTGAAGGGGGTCCCGCCCAGTACTTC.

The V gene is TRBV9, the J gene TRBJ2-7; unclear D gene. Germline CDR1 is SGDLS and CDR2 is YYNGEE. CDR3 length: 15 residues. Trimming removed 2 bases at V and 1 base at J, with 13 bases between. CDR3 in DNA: TGTGCCAGCAGCGTCGGTGGCGTCCAATCCTACGAGCAGTACTTC. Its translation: CASSVGGVQSYEQYF.

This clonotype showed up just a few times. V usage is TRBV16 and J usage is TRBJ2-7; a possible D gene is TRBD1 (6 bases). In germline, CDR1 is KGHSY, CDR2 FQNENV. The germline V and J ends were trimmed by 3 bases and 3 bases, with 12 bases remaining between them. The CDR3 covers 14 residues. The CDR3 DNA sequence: TGTGCCAGCAGCCATCCGGACAGACTCTACGAGCAGTACTTC. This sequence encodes CASSHPDRLYEQYF.

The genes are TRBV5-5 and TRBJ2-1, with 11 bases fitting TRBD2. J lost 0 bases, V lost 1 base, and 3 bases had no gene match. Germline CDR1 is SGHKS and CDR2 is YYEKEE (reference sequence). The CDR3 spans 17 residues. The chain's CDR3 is CASSLPGTSGSYNEQFF. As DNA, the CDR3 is TGTGCCAGCAGCTTGCCCGGGACTAGCGGCTCCTACAATGAGCAGTTCTTC.

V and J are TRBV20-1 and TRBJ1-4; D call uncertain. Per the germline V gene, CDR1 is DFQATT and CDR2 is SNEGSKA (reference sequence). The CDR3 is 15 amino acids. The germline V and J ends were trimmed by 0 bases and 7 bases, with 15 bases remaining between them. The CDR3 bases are TGCAGTGCTAGAGATTATGAAGGAAGCGGTGAAAAACTGTTTTTT. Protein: CSARDYEGSGEKLFF.

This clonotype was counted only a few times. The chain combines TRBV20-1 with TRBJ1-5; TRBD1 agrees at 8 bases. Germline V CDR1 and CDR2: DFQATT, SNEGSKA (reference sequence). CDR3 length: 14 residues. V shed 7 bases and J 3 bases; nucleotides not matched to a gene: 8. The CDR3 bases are TGCAGTGTCGACGGGACAGGCAACAATCAGCCCCAGCATTTT. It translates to CSVDGTGNNQPQHF.

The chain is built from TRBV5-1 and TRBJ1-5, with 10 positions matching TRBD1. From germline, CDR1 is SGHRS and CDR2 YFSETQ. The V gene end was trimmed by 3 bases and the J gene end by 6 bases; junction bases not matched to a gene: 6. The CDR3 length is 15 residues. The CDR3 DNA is TGCGCCAGCAGCTCGACAGGGGGCCGGGGTCAGCCCCAGCATTTT. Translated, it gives CASSSTGGRGQPQHF.

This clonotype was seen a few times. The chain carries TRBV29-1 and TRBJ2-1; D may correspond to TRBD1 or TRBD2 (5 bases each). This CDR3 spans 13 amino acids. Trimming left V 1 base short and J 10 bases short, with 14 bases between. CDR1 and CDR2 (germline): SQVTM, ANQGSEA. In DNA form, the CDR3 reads TGCAGCGTTGAAGGTCTGGGACGGGCCGAGCAGTTCTTC. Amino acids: CSVEGLGRAEQFF.

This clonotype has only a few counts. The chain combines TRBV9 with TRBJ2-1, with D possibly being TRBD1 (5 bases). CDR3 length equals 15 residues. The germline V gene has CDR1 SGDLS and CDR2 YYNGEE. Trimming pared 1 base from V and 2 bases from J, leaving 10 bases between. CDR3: CASSVSGQTYNEQFF. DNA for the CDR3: TGTGCCAGCAGCGTATCCGGACAAACCTACAATGAGCAGTTCTTC.

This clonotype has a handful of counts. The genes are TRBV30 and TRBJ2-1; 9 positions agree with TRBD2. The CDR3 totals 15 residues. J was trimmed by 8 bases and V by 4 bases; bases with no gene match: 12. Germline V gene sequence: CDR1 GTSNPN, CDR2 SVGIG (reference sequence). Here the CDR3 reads CAWTSLAGMKYEQFF. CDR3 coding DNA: TGTGCCTGGACCTCTCTAGCGGGAATGAAGTATGAGCAGTTCTTC.

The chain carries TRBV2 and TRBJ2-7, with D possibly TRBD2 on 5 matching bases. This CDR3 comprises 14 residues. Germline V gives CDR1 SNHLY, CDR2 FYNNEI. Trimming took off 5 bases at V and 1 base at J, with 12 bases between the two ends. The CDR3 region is CASSLSEISYEQYF. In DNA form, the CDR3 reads TGTGCCAGCAGTCTTAGCGAGATTTCCTACGAGCAGTACTTC.

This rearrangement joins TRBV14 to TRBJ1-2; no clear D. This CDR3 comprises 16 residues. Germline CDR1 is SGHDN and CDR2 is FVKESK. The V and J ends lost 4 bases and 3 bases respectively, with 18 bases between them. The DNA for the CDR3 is TGTGCCAGCAGCCCCTTTGACGAGACAAGGGACTATGGCTACACCTTC. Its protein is CASSPFDETRDYGYTF.

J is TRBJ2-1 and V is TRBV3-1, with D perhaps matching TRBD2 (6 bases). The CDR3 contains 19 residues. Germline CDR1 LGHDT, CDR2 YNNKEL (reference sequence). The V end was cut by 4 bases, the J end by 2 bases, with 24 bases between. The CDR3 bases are TGTGCCAGCAGCCCCCGCCAACGCGGGGTGGGATTCACCTACAATGAGCAGTTCTTC. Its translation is CASSPRQRGVGFTYNEQFF.

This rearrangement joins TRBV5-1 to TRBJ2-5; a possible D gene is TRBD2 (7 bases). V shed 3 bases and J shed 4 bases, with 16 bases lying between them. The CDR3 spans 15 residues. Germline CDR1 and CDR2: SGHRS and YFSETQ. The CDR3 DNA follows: TGCGCCAGCAGCTCACGGGGGGACAACCGAGAGACCCAGTACTTC. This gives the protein CASSSRGDNRETQYF. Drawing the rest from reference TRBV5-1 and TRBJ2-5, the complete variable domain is KAGVTQTPRYLIKTRGQQVTLSCSPISGHRSVSWYQQTPGQGLQFLFEYFSETQRNKGNFPGRFSGRQFSNSRSEMNVSTLELGDSALYLCASSSRGDNRETQYFGPGTRLLVL.

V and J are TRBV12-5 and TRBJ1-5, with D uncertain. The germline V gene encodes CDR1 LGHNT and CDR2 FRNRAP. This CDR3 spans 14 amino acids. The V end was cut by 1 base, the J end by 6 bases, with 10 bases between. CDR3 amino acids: CASGLGTHSQPQHF. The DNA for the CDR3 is TGTGCTAGTGGTTTGGGAACACACTCTCAGCCCCAGCATTTT.

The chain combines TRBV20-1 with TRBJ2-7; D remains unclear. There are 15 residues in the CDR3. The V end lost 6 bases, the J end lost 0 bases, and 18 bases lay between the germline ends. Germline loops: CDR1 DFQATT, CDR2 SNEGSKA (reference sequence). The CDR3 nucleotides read TGCAGTGCCGAGTCTAGGCGTCAAAGCTCCTACGAGCAGTACTTC. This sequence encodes CSAESRRQSSYEQYF.

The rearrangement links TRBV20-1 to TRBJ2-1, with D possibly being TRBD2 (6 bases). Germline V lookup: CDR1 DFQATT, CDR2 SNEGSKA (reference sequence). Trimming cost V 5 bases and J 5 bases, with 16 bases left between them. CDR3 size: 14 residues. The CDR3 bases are TGCAGTGCTTTCCTGGATGCGGGGAACAATGAGCAGTTCTTC. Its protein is CSAFLDAGNNEQFF.

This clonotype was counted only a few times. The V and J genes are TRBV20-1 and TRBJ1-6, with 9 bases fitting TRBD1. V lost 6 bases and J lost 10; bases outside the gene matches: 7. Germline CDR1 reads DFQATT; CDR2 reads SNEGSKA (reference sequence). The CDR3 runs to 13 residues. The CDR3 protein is CSAPGGQGSPLHF. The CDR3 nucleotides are TGCAGTGCCCCCGGGGGACAGGGATCACCCCTCCACTTT.

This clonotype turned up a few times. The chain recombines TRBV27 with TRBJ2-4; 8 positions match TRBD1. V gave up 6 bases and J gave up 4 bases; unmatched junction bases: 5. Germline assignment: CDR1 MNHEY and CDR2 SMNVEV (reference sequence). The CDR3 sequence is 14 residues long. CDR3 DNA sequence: TGTGCCAGCAGACCTAGGACAGGGAAAAACATTCAGTACTTC. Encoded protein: CASRPRTGKNIQYF.

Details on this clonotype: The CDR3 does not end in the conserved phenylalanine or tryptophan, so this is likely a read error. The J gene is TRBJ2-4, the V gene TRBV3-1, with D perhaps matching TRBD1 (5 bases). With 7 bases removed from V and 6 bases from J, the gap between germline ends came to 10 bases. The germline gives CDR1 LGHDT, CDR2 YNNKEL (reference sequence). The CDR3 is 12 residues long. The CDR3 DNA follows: TGTGCCAGCAACCCCCAGGGAAACATTCAGTACTGC. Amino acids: CASNPQGNIQYC.

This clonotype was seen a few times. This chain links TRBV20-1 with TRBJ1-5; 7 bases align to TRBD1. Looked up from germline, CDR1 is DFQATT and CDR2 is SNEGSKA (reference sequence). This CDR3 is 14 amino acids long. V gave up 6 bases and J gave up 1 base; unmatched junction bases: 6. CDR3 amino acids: CSATTGDSNQPQHF. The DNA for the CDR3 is TGCAGTGCCACCACAGGGGACAGCAATCAGCCCCAGCATTTT.

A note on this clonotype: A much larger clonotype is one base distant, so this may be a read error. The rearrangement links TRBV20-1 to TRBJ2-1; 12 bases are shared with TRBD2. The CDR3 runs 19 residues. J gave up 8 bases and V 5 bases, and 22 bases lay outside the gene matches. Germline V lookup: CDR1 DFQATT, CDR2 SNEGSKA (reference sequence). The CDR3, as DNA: TGCAGTGCTCCAGCTACCAGATTGACTAGCGGGAGAGGGGACGATGAGCAGTTCTTC. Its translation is CSAPATRLTSGRGDDEQFF.

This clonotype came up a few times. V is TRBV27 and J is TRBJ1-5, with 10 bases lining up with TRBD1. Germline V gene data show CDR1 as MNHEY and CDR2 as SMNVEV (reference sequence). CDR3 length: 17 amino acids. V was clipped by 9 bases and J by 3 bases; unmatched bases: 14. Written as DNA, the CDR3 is TGTGCCAGTCGTCCGGACAGGGGGAAAGAGAACAATCAGCCCCAGCATTTT. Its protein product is CASRPDRGKENNQPQHF.

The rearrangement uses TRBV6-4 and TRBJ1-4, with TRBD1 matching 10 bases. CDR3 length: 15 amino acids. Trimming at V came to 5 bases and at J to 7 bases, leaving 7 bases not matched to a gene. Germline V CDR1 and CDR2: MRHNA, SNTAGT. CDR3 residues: CASSRQGARGEKLFF. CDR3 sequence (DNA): TGTGCCAGCAGTCGACAGGGGGCTCGAGGTGAAAAACTGTTTTTT.